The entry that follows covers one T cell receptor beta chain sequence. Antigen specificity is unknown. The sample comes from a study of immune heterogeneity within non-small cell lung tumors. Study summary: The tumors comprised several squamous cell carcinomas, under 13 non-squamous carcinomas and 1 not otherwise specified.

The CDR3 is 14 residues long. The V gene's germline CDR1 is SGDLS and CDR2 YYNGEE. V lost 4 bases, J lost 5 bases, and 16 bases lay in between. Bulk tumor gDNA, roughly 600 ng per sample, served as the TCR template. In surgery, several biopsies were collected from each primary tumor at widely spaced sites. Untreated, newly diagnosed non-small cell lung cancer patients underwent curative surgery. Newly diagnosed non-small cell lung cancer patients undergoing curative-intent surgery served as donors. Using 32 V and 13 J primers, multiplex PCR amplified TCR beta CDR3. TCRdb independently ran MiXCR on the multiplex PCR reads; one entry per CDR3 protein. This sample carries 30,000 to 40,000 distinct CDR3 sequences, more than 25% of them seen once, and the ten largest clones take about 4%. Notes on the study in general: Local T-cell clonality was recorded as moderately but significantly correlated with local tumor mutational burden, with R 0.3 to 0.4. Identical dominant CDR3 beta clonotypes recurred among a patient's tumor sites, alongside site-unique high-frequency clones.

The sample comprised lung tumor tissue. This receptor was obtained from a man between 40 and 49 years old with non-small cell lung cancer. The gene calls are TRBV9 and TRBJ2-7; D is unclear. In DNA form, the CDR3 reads TGTGCCAGCAGCCCTGGATCTGAAATCCACGAGCAGTACTTC. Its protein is CASSPGSEIHEQYF. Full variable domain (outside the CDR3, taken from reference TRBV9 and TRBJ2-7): DSGVTQTPKHLITATGQRVTLRCSPRSGDLSVYWYQQSLDQGLQFLIQYYNGEERAKGNILERFSAQQFPDLHSELNLSSLELGDSALYFCASSPGSEIHEQYFGPGTRLTVT.